This TCR beta chain was observed in a study of shared clonotypes between healthy human individuals. This clone was seen a handful of times. All donors were Caucasian adults living in Nashville, Tennessee. V shed 5 bases and J shed 8 bases, with 15 bases lying between them. This CDR3 has 13 amino acids. CDR1 is MNHEY and CDR2 is SVGAGI in the germline V gene. Every subset had its genomic DNA shared out evenly among several immunoSEQ plates. Methods used by the authors: Junction-only immunoSEQ data arrived without quality scores, meaning filtering differed. Here immunoSEQ multiplex PCR was the method, and the copy in TCRdb shows in-frame clones only, minus some. D and trimming were read from the DNA, whereas the V and J calls and clone size are those reported in that table. The data show 400,000 to 550,000 clones, 79% seen once.

The sample taken for sequencing was PBMCs. The V and J genes are TRBV6-5 and TRBJ1-2, with a possible D match to TRBD1 (5 bases). This TCR came from a woman between 40 and 50 years old in good health. Some clones in this sample may be carry-over from other donors' samples. The DNA for the CDR3 is TGTGCCAGCAGTCCTTCAGGGAAAGTCGGCTACACCTTC. This sequence encodes CASSPSGKVGYTF.